This entry is about one T cell receptor beta chain. RNA was extracted from whole blood without cell sorting, alongside germline DNA. CDR3 size: 13 residues. The V segment lost 4 bases and the J segment 5 bases; nucleotides outside the gene matches: 6. Germline loops: CDR1 SQVTM, CDR2 ANQGSEA. The data were obtained in a study of tumor-infiltrating lymphocytes in primary liver carcinoma. With a constant-region primer, TCR beta cDNA was made from approximately 510 ng of total RNA. Slightly modified ARM-PCR, run as three nested multiplex PCR rounds, produced the TCR beta libraries. TRBV1-TRBV30 forward primers paired with a C-beta reverse primer drove the first two PCR rounds, ten to eleven cycles each. TCRdb processed the multiplex PCR reads anew with MiXCR; each CDR3 protein has one entry. The data contain some 190,000 distinct CDR3 sequences, roughly 60% of them seen just once; the ten biggest clones take up roughly 76%.

Material for sequencing was peripheral blood. The source of this sequence is a man in his forties with primary liver carcinoma and hepatitis B virus infection. The chain has TRBV29-1 and TRBJ2-3; TRBD1 matches at 7 bases. The CDR3 here is CSVADRDRDTQYF. CDR3 nucleotides: TGCAGCGTTGCAGACAGGGACCGAGATACGCAGTATTTT.